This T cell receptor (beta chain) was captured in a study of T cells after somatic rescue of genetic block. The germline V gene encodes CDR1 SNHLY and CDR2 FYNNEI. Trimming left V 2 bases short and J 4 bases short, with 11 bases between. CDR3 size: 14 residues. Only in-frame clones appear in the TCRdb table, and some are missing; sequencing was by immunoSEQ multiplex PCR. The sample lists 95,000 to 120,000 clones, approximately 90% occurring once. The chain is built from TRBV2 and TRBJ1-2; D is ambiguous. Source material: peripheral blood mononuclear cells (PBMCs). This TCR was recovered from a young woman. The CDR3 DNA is TGTGCCAGCAGTGAAAGGGCAGCGCCCTATGGCTACACCTTC. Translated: CASSERAAPYGYTF. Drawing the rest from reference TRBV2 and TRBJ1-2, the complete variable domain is EPEVTQTPSHQVTQMGQEVILRCVPISNHLYFYWYRQILGQKVEFLVSFYNNEISEKSEIFDDQFSVERPDGSNFTLKIRSTKLEDSAMYFCASSERAAPYGYTFGSGTRLTVV.